A selection of T cell receptor beta chains follows, all from one sample in a study of cytomegalovirus exposure and HLA in healthy donors. Measured with immunoSEQ multiplex PCR; TCRdb has only the in-frame clones, and not every one. The sample records some 210,000 clones, approximately 87% being singletons. What was sequenced was PBMCs. These receptors all stem from a young woman in good health and CMV-seronegative. CDR3s include the opening cysteine and the closing phenylalanine or tryptophan. Fields, in order: V gene, clone size, J gene, D gene, CDR3 protein, CDR3 DNA. The D gene is left open where the match is weak. Only some rows state a clone size, as once, few, many or a class for expanded clones.

>TRBV19|.|TRBJ2-2|.
CASSSSGRATGELFF
TGTGCCAGTAGTAGCAGTGGCAGGGCGACCGGGGAGCTGTTTTTT
>TRBV6-5|.|TRBJ1-2|.
CASQKYKVDGYTF
TGTGCCAGCCAGAAATACAAGGTTGATGGCTACACCTTC
>TRBV5-8|.|TRBJ2-7|TRBD1
CASSKTGTGAYEQYF
TGTGCCAGCAGCAAGACCGGGACAGGGGCTTACGAGCAGTACTTC
>TRBV7-9|.|TRBJ2-3|.
CASSLAQGYTDTQYF
TGTGCCAGCAGCTTAGCCCAGGGGTACACAGATACGCAGTATTTT
>TRBV4-1|.|TRBJ2-1|.
CASSQRHSRDSYNEQFF
TGCGCCAGCAGCCAAAGACACTCAAGGGACTCCTACAATGAGCAGTTCTTC
>TRBV29-1|.|TRBJ1-2|TRBD1
CSVEGTGINYGYTF
TGCAGCGTTGAGGGGACAGGGATCAACTATGGCTACACCTTC
>TRBV5-1|.|TRBJ2-5|.
CASSLEQETQYF
TGCGCCAGCAGCTTAGAACAAGAGACCCAGTACTTC
>TRBV27|once|TRBJ2-4|.
CASSLSARVLAKNIQYF
TGTGCCAGCAGTTTATCGGCCAGGGTCCTAGCCAAAAACATTCAGTACTTC
>TRBV6-1|.|TRBJ2-2|.
CASSVEGHTGELFF
TGTGCCAGCAGTGTTGAGGGGCACACCGGGGAGCTGTTTTTT
>TRBV10-1|.|TRBJ2-2|TRBD2
CASITLWGTSGWGTGTGELFF
TGCGCCAGCATAACCCTGTGGGGGACTAGCGGGTGGGGTACGGGCACCGGGGAGCTGTTTTTT
>TRBV29-1|.|TRBJ2-7|TRBD2
CSVSGTSGNEQYF
TGCAGCGTTTCTGGGACTAGCGGGAACGAGCAGTACTTC
>TRBV27|.|TRBJ1-5|.
CASSLGPLSNQPQHF
TGTGCCAGCAGTTTAGGACCGCTTAGCAATCAGCCCCAGCATTTT
>TRBV2|.|TRBJ1-2|.
CASGQIHGQRNYGYTF
TGTGCCAGCGGTCAAATTCACGGACAGCGTAACTATGGCTACACCTTC
>TRBV29-1|.|TRBJ2-3|TRBD1
CSVETTGEVTDTQYF
TGCAGCGTTGAGACCACAGGGGAAGTAACAGATACGCAGTATTTT
>TRBV5-1|once|TRBJ1-2|TRBD1
CASSFGQGPYGYTF
TGCGCCAGCAGCTTCGGACAGGGCCCCTATGGCTACACCTTC
>TRBV7-6|.|TRBJ2-2|.
CASSPGRTGELFF
TGTGCCAGCAGTCCAGGGAGAACCGGGGAGCTGTTTTTT
>TRBV20-1|.|TRBJ1-1|.
CSVLLTDVAFF
TGCAGTGTCCTCCTCACCGACGTAGCTTTCTTT
>TRBV6-6|.|TRBJ1-1|.
CASRGGSDGGTEAFF
TGTGCCAGCAGGGGAGGATCTGACGGAGGCACTGAAGCTTTCTTT
>TRBV2|few|TRBJ1-5|.
CASSVGEGQPQHF
TGTGCCAGCAGTGTGGGTGAGGGGCAGCCCCAGCATTTT
>TRBV19|.|TRBJ2-7|TRBD1
CASSIPGQGMYEQYF
TGTGCCAGTAGTATCCCCGGACAGGGAATGTACGAGCAGTACTTC
>TRBV5-6|.|TRBJ2-7|.
CASSVVITGVYEQYF
TGTGCCAGCAGCGTGGTGATCACAGGAGTCTACGAGCAGTACTTC
>TRBV5-1|.|TRBJ1-4|.
CASSRPGGEKLFF
TGCGCCAGCAGCAGGCCGGGAGGGGAAAAACTGTTTTTT
>TRBV28|.|TRBJ2-1|.
CASIRGGSYNEQFF
TGTGCCAGCATCCGAGGAGGGTCCTACAATGAGCAGTTCTTC
>TRBV28|few|TRBJ1-3|TRBD1
CASSIQGASGNTIYF
TGTGCCAGCAGTATCCAGGGGGCTTCGGGAAACACCATATATTTT
>TRBV6-1|.|TRBJ2-1|.
CASTITGRYNEQFF
TGTGCCAGCACGATAACAGGCCGCTACAATGAGCAGTTCTTC
>TRBV7-3|.|TRBJ1-1|TRBD1
CASSSQGVNTEAFF
TGTGCCAGCAGCAGTCAGGGGGTGAACACTGAAGCTTTCTTT
>TRBV4-1|.|TRBJ2-2|TRBD2
CASSQEWAGVGNTGELFF
TGCGCCAGCAGCCAAGAATGGGCGGGGGTAGGGAACACCGGGGAGCTGTTTTTT